These 25 T cell receptor beta chains were all obtained from the same sample, sequenced in a study of blood T cell repertoires in COVID-19. The data were produced by immunoSEQ multiplex PCR, yet TCRdb's version contains in-frame clones alone and is incomplete. The sample contains roughly 250,000 clones, about 79% of which appear only once. Specimen: peripheral blood. All receptors derive from a woman older than 75 with acute or convalescent COVID-19.

In this sample, this clone turned up once. DNA of the CDR3: TGTGCCAGCAGCTTAAGAGCGGTAGCGGGGGCGGGGGAGACCCAGTACTTC. Amino acid sequence: CASSLRAVAGAGETQYF. The chain employs TRBV7-9 and TRBJ2-5; 9 nucleotides match TRBD2. The ends lost 2 bases at V and 5 bases at J; junction bases unmatched: 12. The length of the CDR3 is 17 residues. The germline gives CDR1 SEHNR, CDR2 FQNEAQ (reference sequence). The variable domain in full, completed from reference TRBV7-9 and TRBJ2-5, reads DTGVSQNPRHKITKRGQNVTFRCDPISEHNRLYWYRQTLGQGPEFLTYFQNEAQLEKSRLLSDRFSAERPKGSFSTLEIQRTEQGDSAMYLCASSLRAVAGAGETQYFGPGTRLLVL.

The J gene is TRBJ2-2, the V gene TRBV27; a weak D match, TRBD1 (7 bases). Germline values: CDR1 MNHEY, CDR2 SMNVEV (reference sequence). The CDR3 has 14 residues. V lost 3 bases to trimming and J lost 4 bases, with 9 bases between them. This CDR3 reads CASSFQGGTGELFF. CDR3 nucleotide sequence: TGTGCCAGCAGTTTCCAGGGGGGCACCGGGGAGCTGTTTTTT.

The sample holds a few counts of this clone. V and J are TRBV28 and TRBJ1-1; TRBD1 matches at 9 bases. The CDR3 length is 15 residues. Per the germline V gene, CDR1 is MDHEN and CDR2 is SYDVKM. Losses at the gene ends were 3 bases for V and 4 bases for J; bases not matched to a gene: 6. The CDR3 DNA sequence: TGTGCCAGCAGTTTGTTGAGGGGACAGGGCACTGAAGCTTTCTTT. Residues: CASSLLRGQGTEAFF. The full variable domain, completed using reference TRBV28 and TRBJ1-1, is DVKVTQSSRYLVKRTGEKVFLECVQDMDHENMFWYRQDPGLGLRLIYFSYDVKMKEKGDIPEGYSVSREKKERFSLILESASTNQTSMYLCASSLLRGQGTEAFFGQGTRLTVV.

This clone was recorded once. The chain uses TRBV18 and TRBJ2-1; 14 bases map to TRBD2. The CDR3 sequence is 17 residues long. V lost 5 bases, J lost 7 bases, and 10 bases stayed unmatched. The germline V gene encodes CDR1 KGHSH and CDR2 LQKENI. The chain's CDR3 is CASSKTSGGAQGNEQFF. In DNA, the CDR3 is TGTGCCAGCTCAAAGACTAGCGGGGGGGCCCAGGGGAATGAGCAGTTCTTC.

This clone was observed a single time. The chain recombines TRBV5-5 with TRBJ1-5; a possible D gene is TRBD1 (5 bases). CDR1 is SGHKS and CDR2 is YYEKEE in the germline V gene (reference sequence). The V end lost 5 bases, the J end lost 1 base, and 13 bases lay between the germline ends. This CDR3 spans 15 amino acids. CDR3 nucleotide sequence: TGTGCCAGCAGTATGAGGGGAGGGAGCAATCAGCCCCAGCATTTT. This codes for CASSMRGGSNQPQHF.

This clone has only one observation. V usage is TRBV10-3 and J usage is TRBJ1-3, with 8 bases matching TRBD1. Unmatched junction bases numbered 12, after V lost 6 bases and J lost 2 bases. The CDR3 covers 17 residues. Per the germline V gene, CDR1 is ENHRY and CDR2 is SYGVKD. CDR3 nucleotide sequence: TGTGCCATCAGCTCGGTAGGGACAGGTCTTGCTGGAAACACCATATATTTT. It codes for CAISSVGTGLAGNTIYF.

This chain uses TRBV5-4 with TRBJ2-7; D perhaps matches TRBD1 (6 bases). The CDR3 runs 14 residues. Germline V gives CDR1 SGHNT, CDR2 YYREEE (reference sequence). Trimming removed 5 bases from V and 0 bases from J, with 12 bases in between. The CDR3: CASRLDRSSYEQYF. CDR3 in DNA: TGTGCCAGCAGGCTCGACAGGAGCTCCTACGAGCAGTACTTC.

This clone has just one count. This rearrangement joins TRBV3-1 (or the pseudogene TRBV3-2) to TRBJ2-2; 9 nucleotides match TRBD2. V dropped 0 bases and J dropped 4; count of bases not matched to a gene: 9. Germline V gives CDR1 LGHDT, CDR2 YNNKEL (reference sequence). This CDR3 is built from 18 residues. The CDR3 bases are TGTGCCAGCAGCCAAGACAGAGCGGGGGGTTATTTCACCGGGGAGCTGTTTTTT. Its protein is CASSQDRAGGYFTGELFF.

This chain uses TRBV15 with TRBJ2-1; 8 positions match TRBD1. V dropped 0 bases and J dropped 12; count of bases not matched to a gene: 19. This CDR3 has 18 residues. CDR1 is LNHNV, CDR2 YYDKDF, per germline (reference sequence). CDR3 region: CATSRDSAATGVSRGQFF. For the CDR3, the DNA is TGTGCCACCAGCAGAGACTCTGCGGCGACAGGGGTCTCTCGGGGGCAGTTCTTC. The full variable domain, rest sourced from reference TRBV15 and TRBJ2-1, is DAMVIQNPRYQVTQFGKPVTLSCSQTLNHNVMYWYQQKSSQAPKLLFHYYDKDFNNEADTPDNFQSRRPNTSFCFLDIRSPGLGDTAMYLCATSRDSAATGVSRGQFFGPGTRLTVL.

The rearrangement joins TRBV9 to TRBJ2-5, with D possibly TRBD1 on 5 matching bases. With 0 bases removed from V and 2 bases from J, the gap between germline ends came to 26 bases. CDR1 and CDR2 (germline): SGDLS, YYNGEE. The CDR3 totals 20 residues. For the CDR3, the DNA is TGTGCCAGCAGCGTAGGAGCCGTGTTTCAGGGCACTCTACCTCAAGAGACCCAGTACTTC. Its translation: CASSVGAVFQGTLPQETQYF.

The J gene is TRBJ1-1, the V gene TRBV6-5, with 7 bases matching TRBD1. After removal of 2 bases from V and 3 bases from J, the junction contained 6 bases not matched to a gene. Germline assignment: CDR1 MNHEY and CDR2 SVGAGI. The CDR3 runs 15 residues. The CDR3 DNA is TGTGCCAGCAGTTACATTCGCAGGGGGGACACTGAAGCTTTCTTT. Translation gives CASSYIRRGDTEAFF.

The rearrangement links TRBV10-3 to TRBJ1-5, with D possibly TRBD1 on 5 matching bases. V was trimmed by 5 bases and J by 0 bases, leaving 11 bases between them. The CDR3 is 15 residues long. Germline V CDR1 and CDR2: ENHRY, SYGVKD. This CDR3 is CAISPGIDSNQPQHF. The CDR3 DNA follows: TGTGCCATCAGTCCAGGGATTGATAGCAATCAGCCCCAGCATTTT.

The chain has TRBV6-5 and TRBJ2-7; tentative D call: TRBD2 (7 bases). Trimming took 7 bases from V and 1 from J, leaving 11 bases between them. This CDR3 region has 13 residues. The germline gives CDR1 MNHEY, CDR2 SVGAGI. This chain's CDR3 is CASKGGGSYEQYF. For the CDR3, the DNA is TGTGCCAGCAAGGGGGGGGGATCCTACGAGCAGTACTTC.

V gene TRBV5-4 combines with J gene TRBJ1-2, with D unresolved. The CDR3 consists of 13 residues. Germline V gives CDR1 SGHNT, CDR2 YYREEE (reference sequence). Trimming shortened V by 4 bases and J by 2 bases, and 9 bases separated the two germline ends. The CDR3, as DNA: TGTGCCAGCAGCCAGTGGTTAAACTATGGCTACACCTTC. Amino acid sequence: CASSQWLNYGYTF.

This clone has a single count. The chain carries TRBV6-1 and TRBJ2-7; 7 bases agree with TRBD1. This CDR3 has 15 amino acids. With 1 base clipped from V and 3 bases from J, the junction kept 6 bases outside the gene matches. CDR1 is MNHNS and CDR2 is SASEGT in the germline V gene. The CDR3 DNA sequence: TGTGCCAGCAGTGAAGGGATAGGGGGCCGCTACGAGCAGTACTTC. It translates to CASSEGIGGRYEQYF.

V and J are TRBV15 and TRBJ1-5; possible D gene TRBD1, 5 bases. Germline lookup yields CDR1 LNHNV and CDR2 YYDKDF (reference sequence). The CDR3 is 15 residues long. Trimming cost V 1 base and J 2 bases, with 9 bases left between them. The CDR3, as DNA: TGTGCCACCAGCAGAGTACAGGCTGGCAATCAGCCCCAGCATTTT. Its translation: CATSRVQAGNQPQHF.

CDR3 nucleotide sequence: TGCGCCAGCAGCTTTGCAGGGGTTAATGAAAAACTGTTTTTT. Translating gives CASSFAGVNEKLFF. The chain is built from TRBV5-1 and TRBJ1-4, with D maybe TRBD1 (6 bases). Trimming took 2 bases from V and 4 from J, leaving 9 bases between them. Germline CDR1 SGHRS, CDR2 YFSETQ. The CDR3 loop spans 14 amino acids. Based on the CDR3 plus reference TRBV5-1 and TRBJ1-4, the full variable domain is KAGVTQTPRYLIKTRGQQVTLSCSPISGHRSVSWYQQTPGQGLQFLFEYFSETQRNKGNFPGRFSGRQFSNSRSEMNVSTLELGDSALYLCASSFAGVNEKLFFGSGTQLSVL.

The chain combines TRBV10-3 with TRBJ1-5; no clear D. Germline CDR1 is ENHRY and CDR2 is SYGVKD. V lost 0 bases and J 7 bases, leaving 7 bases between the germline ends. CDR3 length: 13 amino acids. CDR3 in amino acids: CAISESSNQPQHF. The DNA of the CDR3 is TGTGCCATCAGTGAGTCGAGTAACCAGCCCCAGCATTTT.

The CDR3 reads CASSTSNRGRIDNEQFF. As DNA, the CDR3 is TGTGCCAGCTCGACCTCGAACAGGGGGCGAATCGACAATGAGCAGTTCTTC. The chain joins TRBV28 to TRBJ2-1; 9 bases align to TRBD1. Unmatched junction bases numbered 16, after V lost 8 bases and J lost 5 bases. Germline CDR1 reads MDHEN; CDR2 reads SYDVKM. There are 17 residues in the CDR3.

V and J are TRBV11-2 and TRBJ1-6; weak D call: TRBD1 (5 bases). V shed 3 bases and J shed 8 bases, with 8 bases lying between them. This CDR3 is built from 13 residues. Germline CDR1 is SGHAT and CDR2 is FQNNGV. The CDR3 DNA sequence: TGTGCCAGCAGCTTTTCGACAGATTCACCCCTCCACTTT. Residues: CASSFSTDSPLHF.

This rearrangement joins TRBV9 to TRBJ2-5; 11 bases fit TRBD2. V was pared by 1 base and J by 4 bases, with 6 bases of the junction left unmatched. The germline V gene has CDR1 SGDLS and CDR2 YYNGEE. The CDR3 is made up of 16 amino acids. This CDR3 is CASSVLSGGATETQYF. The DNA of the CDR3 is TGTGCCAGCAGCGTACTTAGCGGGGGGGCCACAGAGACCCAGTACTTC.

CDR3 in DNA: TGTGCCAGCAGCCCGGGACAGAATGAGCAGTTCTTC. Translated, it gives CASSPGQNEQFF. The chain couples TRBV5-6 to TRBJ2-1; 7 bases align to TRBD1. There are 12 residues in the CDR3. Unmatched junction bases numbered 2, after V lost 4 bases and J lost 7 bases. The germline gives CDR1 SGHDT, CDR2 YYEEEE.

Only one count was recorded for this clone. The chain employs TRBV4-1 and TRBJ2-5; possible D gene TRBD1, 6 bases. V gave up 0 bases and J gave up 4 bases, with 15 bases separating them. The CDR3 runs to 16 residues. The germline V gene encodes CDR1 MGHRA and CDR2 YSYEKL. Here the CDR3 reads CASSQDGSGDRETQYF. DNA of the CDR3: TGCGCCAGCAGCCAAGATGGATCAGGGGACCGAGAGACCCAGTACTTC.

The chain has TRBV18 and TRBJ1-2; TRBD1 is a possible D gene (5 bases). Trimming shortened V by 2 bases and J by 4 bases, and 14 bases separated the two germline ends. The CDR3 runs 15 residues. Germline assignment: CDR1 KGHSH and CDR2 LQKENI. For the CDR3, the DNA is TGTGCCAGCTCACCAGGGGGGTCGGACGGCTATGGCTACACCTTC. Protein: CASSPGGSDGYGYTF.

The chain carries TRBV12-5 and TRBJ1-2, with 8 bases aligning to TRBD1. The ends lost 0 bases at V and 1 base at J; junction bases unmatched: 7. This CDR3 region has 17 residues. Per the germline V gene, CDR1 is LGHNT and CDR2 is FRNRAP. The DNA of the CDR3 is TGTGCTAGTGGTTTGGTACCAGGACAGGGACATAACTATGGCTACACCTTC. Translation gives CASGLVPGQGHNYGYTF.